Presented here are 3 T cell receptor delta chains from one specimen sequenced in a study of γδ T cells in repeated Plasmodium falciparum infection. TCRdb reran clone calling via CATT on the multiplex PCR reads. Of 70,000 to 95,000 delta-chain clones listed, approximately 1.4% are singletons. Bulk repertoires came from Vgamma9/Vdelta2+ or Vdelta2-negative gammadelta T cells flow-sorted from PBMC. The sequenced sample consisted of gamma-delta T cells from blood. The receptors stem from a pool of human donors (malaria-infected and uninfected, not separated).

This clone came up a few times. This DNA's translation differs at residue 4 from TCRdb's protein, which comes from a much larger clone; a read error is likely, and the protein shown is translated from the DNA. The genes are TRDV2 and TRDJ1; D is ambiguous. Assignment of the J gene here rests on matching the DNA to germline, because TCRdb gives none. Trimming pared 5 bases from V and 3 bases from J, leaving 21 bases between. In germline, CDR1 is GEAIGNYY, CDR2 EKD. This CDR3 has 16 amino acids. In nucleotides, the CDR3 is TGTGCCTGTGGCTCTGTACTGAAAGAGATCGCCGATAAACTCATCTTT. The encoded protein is CACGSVLKEIADKLIF.

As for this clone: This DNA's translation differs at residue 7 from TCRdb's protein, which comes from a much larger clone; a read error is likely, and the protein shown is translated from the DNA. For the CDR3, the DNA is TGTGCCTGTGACACCGTCAGGTATGGTGGGGGAACGCCCCTCACCGATAAACTCATCTTT. Amino acids: CACDTVRYGGGTPLTDKLIF. The chain employs TRDV2 and TRDJ1; 7 bases fit TRDD3. The J gene is absent in TCRdb and was assigned here via DNA matching to germline. Germline assignment: CDR1 GEAIGNYY and CDR2 EKD. V lost 0 bases and J lost 1; bases outside the gene matches: 19. The CDR3 loop spans 20 amino acids.

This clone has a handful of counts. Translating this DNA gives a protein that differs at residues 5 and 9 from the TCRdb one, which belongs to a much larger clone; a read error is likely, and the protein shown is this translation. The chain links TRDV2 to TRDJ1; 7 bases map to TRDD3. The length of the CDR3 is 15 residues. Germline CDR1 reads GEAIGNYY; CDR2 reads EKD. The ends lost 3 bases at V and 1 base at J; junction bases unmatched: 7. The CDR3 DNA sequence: TGTGCCTGTGACGCCGGGGGATCCAGCACCGATAAACTCATCTTT. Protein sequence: CACDAGGSSTDKLIF.